This TCR beta chain was profiled in a study of response to subunit inactivated influenza vaccine. General study results and limits: The authors suggested that every seasonal influenza vaccination recruits few new T cells.

TCRdb re-derived calls from the RT-PCR reads in MiXCR, one entry per CDR3 protein. The data hold 630,000 or so distinct CDR3 sequences, with 15% to 17% observed a single time. This clonotype was detected a few times. The antigen remains undetermined. Sequences were derived from PBMCs from blood, sampled 11 to 12 days after vaccination. This receptor was taken from a man aged 50 or older who received an inactivated influenza vaccine.

Here the CDR3 DNA reads TGCAGTGCGCTGGAGCGGGAGTACAGGGAAACCCAGTACTTC. Its protein product is CSALEREYRETQYF. V and J are TRBV20-1 and TRBJ2-5, with TRBD2 matching 8 bases. CDR3 length equals 14 residues. Germline V gene sequence: CDR1 DFQATT, CDR2 SNEGSKA (reference sequence). Trimming at V came to 6 bases and at J to 8 bases, leaving 14 bases not matched to a gene.